These 25 T cell receptor beta chains came from one sample sequenced in a study of T cell responses to AZD1222 COVID-19 vaccine. Sequencing was performed with immunoSEQ multiplex PCR; in TCRdb, only in-frame clones are kept and a portion is missing. The repertoire holds 95,000 to 100,000 clones, roughly 92% seen once, with approximately 11% in the top ten. This specimen consisted of peripheral blood, obtained on day 0 of AZD1222 vaccination. The receptors derive from an adult in good health.

The chain couples TRBV7-3 to TRBJ2-2; the D gene is possibly TRBD2 (6 bases). Trimming removed 1 base at V and 4 bases at J, with 16 bases between. CDR1 and CDR2 (germline): SGHTA, FQGTGA. This CDR3 has 17 amino acids. CDR3: CASSLMVSGSRTGELFF. The CDR3 nucleotides read TGTGCCAGCAGCTTAATGGTTAGCGGTAGTCGCACCGGGGAGCTGTTTTTT.

The gene calls are TRBV6-5 and TRBJ1-5; D might be TRBD1 (6 bases). Germline CDR1 reads MNHEY; CDR2 reads SVGAGI. CDR3 length: 15 residues. V lost 6 bases and J 0 bases, leaving 12 bases between the germline ends. CDR3 loop: CASRLDRYSNQPQHF. In nucleotides, the CDR3 is TGTGCCAGCAGGCTCGACAGGTATAGCAATCAGCCCCAGCATTTT.

The rearrangement joins TRBV2 to TRBJ1-1; D remains unclear. Germline lookup yields CDR1 SNHLY and CDR2 FYNNEI. Trimming took off 1 base at V and 10 bases at J, with 13 bases between the two ends. The CDR3 runs 13 residues. CDR3 coding DNA: TGTGCCAGCAGTGAAGGGTTTAAGAGAAGAGCTTTCTTT. Translation gives CASSEGFKRRAFF.

The chain carries TRBV6-5 and TRBJ1-3; D might be TRBD1 (5 bases). With 8 bases removed from V and 0 bases from J, the gap between germline ends came to 11 bases. Germline lookup yields CDR1 MNHEY and CDR2 SVGAGI. The CDR3 sequence is 14 residues long. The CDR3 loop reads CASGKGYSGNTIYF. The CDR3 DNA reads TGTGCCAGCGGGAAGGGGTACTCTGGAAACACCATATATTTT.

This clone was seen a single time. This chain joins TRBV11-2 and TRBJ1-5, with 10 bases lining up with TRBD1. Germline V gene lookup returns CDR1 SGHAT and CDR2 FQNNGV. This CDR3 has 16 amino acids. Unmatched junction bases numbered 8, after V lost 5 bases and J lost 4 bases. CDR3 sequence: CASSRTTGGENQPQHF. The DNA for the CDR3 is TGTGCCAGCAGCAGGACGACAGGGGGCGAAAATCAGCCCCAGCATTTT.

The V gene is TRBV6-2 or TRBV6-3, the J gene TRBJ1-2; 7 bases map to TRBD1. Germline values: CDR1 MNHEY, CDR2 SVGEGT. V gave up 4 bases and J gave up 3 bases; unmatched junction bases: 11. The CDR3 has 16 residues. CDR3 DNA: TGTGCCAGCAGTTTACCCGACAGGGCCGGAGACTATGGCTACACCTTC. Its translation: CASSLPDRAGDYGYTF.

The chain carries TRBV7-9 and TRBJ1-1; D is uncertain. V shed 7 bases and J shed 3 bases, with 6 bases lying between them. This CDR3 has 11 residues. Per germline, CDR1 SEHNR and CDR2 FQNEAQ (reference sequence). The CDR3 sequence: CASTTYTEAFF. The CDR3 DNA reads TGTGCCAGCACCACGTACACTGAAGCTTTCTTT.

The CDR3 loop reads CASSREGVDEKLFF. CDR3 bases: TGTGCCAGCAGTCGCGAGGGGGTGGATGAAAAACTGTTTTTT. The chain joins TRBV27 to TRBJ1-4; D is perhaps TRBD1 (6 bases). V lost 5 bases and J 6 bases, leaving 13 bases between the germline ends. The CDR3 has 14 residues. CDR1 is MNHEY, CDR2 SMNVEV, per germline (reference sequence).

The chain links TRBV9 to TRBJ2-6; D might be TRBD1 (6 bases). This CDR3 contains 18 residues. Germline CDR1 SGDLS, CDR2 YYNGEE. The V and J ends lost 2 bases and 1 base respectively, with 16 bases between them. CDR3 sequence: CASSVGVRGTSGANVLTF. The CDR3, as DNA: TGTGCCAGCAGCGTCGGTGTCAGGGGAACGTCTGGGGCCAACGTCCTGACTTTC.

The chain employs TRBV19 and TRBJ2-1, with 9 bases identical to TRBD1. The CDR3 runs to 18 residues. V shed 5 bases and J 3 bases; nucleotides not matched to a gene: 14. The germline CDR1 and CDR2 sequences are LNHDA and SQIVND (reference sequence). CDR3 region: CASSRPPRDRANYNEQFF. The CDR3 nucleotides read TGTGCCAGTAGTCGGCCTCCACGGGACAGGGCGAACTACAATGAGCAGTTCTTC.

The V call is TRBV10-2, the J call TRBJ1-5; no clear D gene. Trimming pared 5 bases from V and 5 bases from J, leaving 22 bases between. The CDR3 runs 17 residues. The germline V gene encodes CDR1 WSHSY and CDR2 SAAADI. The CDR3 bases are TGCGCCAGCAGTCTGCTATCCCTCGCGTCAAACCATCAGCCCCAGCATTTT. It yields the protein CASSLLSLASNHQPQHF.

This clone came up once. This chain connects TRBV28 to TRBJ2-6; TRBD1 matches 10 bases. Germline V gene lookup returns CDR1 MDHEN and CDR2 SYDVKM. Losses at the gene ends were 2 bases for V and 0 bases for J; bases not matched to a gene: 16. The CDR3 covers 22 residues. The CDR3 coding sequence is TGTGCCAGCAGTTTACATGGAGGTGGACAGGGGGTTTATAGCTCTGGGGCCAACGTCCTGACTTTC. Translating gives CASSLHGGGQGVYSSGANVLTF.

The chain is built from TRBV7-9 and TRBJ2-3; no definite D call. The CDR3 covers 11 residues. V lost 8 bases, J lost 3 bases, and 6 bases lay in between. CDR1 and CDR2 from the germline V gene are SEHNR and FQNEAQ (reference sequence). This CDR3 reads CASVGTDTQYF. The DNA of the CDR3 is TGTGCCAGCGTTGGGACAGATACGCAGTATTTT.

V is TRBV6-5 and J is TRBJ1-1; the D gene is possibly TRBD1 (5 bases). Germline V CDR1 and CDR2: MNHEY, SVGAGI. V lost 7 bases to trimming and J lost 1 base, with 13 bases between them. This CDR3 spans 14 amino acids. CDR3 DNA sequence: TGTGCCAGCAACTTACTTACAGGGAACACTGAAGCTTTCTTT. Translated, it gives CASNLLTGNTEAFF.

This rearrangement joins TRBV29-1 to TRBJ1-2, with D possibly TRBD1 on 5 matching bases. This CDR3 is 12 amino acids long. Trimming left V 7 bases short and J 4 bases short, with 13 bases between. Germline loops: CDR1 SQVTM, CDR2 ANQGSEA. DNA for the CDR3: TGCAGCGCACTCCAGGGAGGCTATGGCTACACCTTC. Protein sequence: CSALQGGYGYTF.

This chain connects TRBV7-6 to TRBJ2-5; TRBD2 matches 11 bases. The CDR3 has 17 residues. V lost 4 bases to trimming and J lost 3 bases; unmatched junction nucleotides: 10. Germline assignment: CDR1 SGHVS and CDR2 FNYEAQ. As DNA, the CDR3 is TGTGCCAGCAGCTCTCCTTTACTAGCGGGAGTGGAAGAGACCCAGTACTTC. Protein product: CASSSPLLAGVEETQYF.

This clone was counted only a few times. The chain uses TRBV3-1 (or the pseudogene TRBV3-2) and TRBJ1-1, with 11 nucleotides matching TRBD1. The CDR3 is made up of 13 amino acids. The trim removed 6 bases at V and 5 bases at J, leaving 2 bases unmatched. Germline-derived CDR1 and CDR2 are LGHDT and YNNKEL (reference sequence). The DNA for the CDR3 is TGTGCCAGCAGGGGACAGGGGGTGACTGAAGCTTTCTTT. Encoded protein: CASRGQGVTEAFF.

The gene calls are TRBV5-1 and TRBJ1-4; no firm D call. Germline lookup yields CDR1 SGHRS and CDR2 YFSETQ. The CDR3 totals 16 residues. With 1 base removed from V and 8 bases from J, the gap between germline ends came to 18 bases. CDR3 nucleotide sequence: TGCGCCAGCAGCTTGTCCCCCAACCGGGAGAGAGAAAAACTGTTTTTT. It is translated as CASSLSPNREREKLFF.

V and J are TRBV4-2 and TRBJ2-1; the D gene is possibly TRBD2 (6 bases). Trimming took off 5 bases at V and 6 bases at J, with 14 bases between the two ends. Germline assignment: CDR1 LGHNA and CDR2 YNFKEQ. The CDR3 totals 14 residues. This CDR3 is CASSAGPGINEQFF. CDR3 coding DNA: TGTGCCAGCAGCGCGGGGCCGGGAATCAATGAGCAGTTCTTC.

The V and J genes are TRBV7-8 and TRBJ2-7; tentative D call: TRBD2 (5 bases). CDR3 length equals 14 residues. The germline V gene has CDR1 SGHVS and CDR2 FQNEAQ. V was pared by 5 bases and J by 1 base, with 12 bases between. CDR3 region: CASSRDGVSYEQYF. The DNA of the CDR3 is TGTGCCAGCAGCCGAGACGGGGTTTCCTACGAGCAGTACTTC. Full variable domain (remainder filled in from reference TRBV7-8 and TRBJ2-7): GAGVSQSPRYKVAKRGQDVALRCDPISGHVSLFWYQQALGQGPEFLTYFQNEAQLDKSGLPSDRFFAERPEGSVSTLKIQRTQQEDSAVYLCASSRDGVSYEQYFGPGTRLTVT.

This sequence joins TRBV30 and TRBJ2-2, with D perhaps TRBD1 (7 bases). The germline V and J ends were trimmed by 4 bases and 6 bases, with 12 bases remaining between them. The CDR3 is 13 residues long. The germline V gene has CDR1 GTSNPN and CDR2 SVGIG (reference sequence). In DNA form, the CDR3 reads TGTGCCTGGACCTCAGGGGGGCCCGGGGAGCTGTTTTTT. The encoded protein is CAWTSGGPGELFF.

The V and J genes are TRBV29-1 and TRBJ1-1; tentative D call: TRBD1 (5 bases). Germline V CDR1 and CDR2: SQVTM, ANQGSEA. Trimming stripped 3 bases from V and 5 bases from J, with 16 bases between. The length of the CDR3 is 14 residues. The CDR3 DNA reads as TGCAGCGTTGATGACCGGGGGTCGGAAACTGAAGCTTTCTTT. Translating gives CSVDDRGSETEAFF.

This clone has a handful of counts. The V gene is TRBV19, the J gene TRBJ2-3, with TRBD2 as a possible D gene (5 bases). CDR1 and CDR2 (germline): LNHDA, SQIVND (reference sequence). There are 15 residues in the CDR3. V lost 6 bases to trimming and J lost 1 base, with 14 bases between them. The CDR3 DNA reads TGTGCCAGTAGGCCCCTTGAAGCGGGCACAGATACGCAGTATTTT. It encodes CASRPLEAGTDTQYF.

In its sample, this clone was seen a few times. The chain has TRBV4-3 and TRBJ1-1; tentative D call: TRBD1 (6 bases). The CDR3 runs 15 residues. From germline, CDR1 is LGHNA and CDR2 YSLEER. Trimming stripped 6 bases from V and 1 base from J, with 15 bases between. CDR3 sequence (DNA): TGCGCCAGCAGGGAACAGGGCAATAGGAACACTGAAGCTTTCTTT. Translation gives CASREQGNRNTEAFF.

The chain uses TRBV28 and TRBJ2-1; D gene ambiguous. CDR3 size: 15 residues. Per germline, CDR1 MDHEN and CDR2 SYDVKM. Trimming removed 1 base from V and 2 bases from J, with 9 bases in between. DNA for the CDR3: TGTGCCAGCAGTTTATACCTGAGCGCCTACAATGAGCAGTTCTTC. This encodes CASSLYLSAYNEQFF.